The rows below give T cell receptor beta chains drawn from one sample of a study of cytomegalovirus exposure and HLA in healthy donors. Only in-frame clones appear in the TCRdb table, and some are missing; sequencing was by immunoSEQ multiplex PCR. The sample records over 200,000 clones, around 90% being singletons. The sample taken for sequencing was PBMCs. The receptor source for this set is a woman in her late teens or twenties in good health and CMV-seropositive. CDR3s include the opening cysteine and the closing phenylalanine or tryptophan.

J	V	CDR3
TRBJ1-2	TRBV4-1	CASNLGQGERTGYTF
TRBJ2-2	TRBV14	CASSPLRNTGELFF
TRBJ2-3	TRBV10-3	CATQGSRETDTQYF
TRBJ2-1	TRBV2	CATSEYNEQFF
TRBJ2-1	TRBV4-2	CASSQSSGRAYNEQFF
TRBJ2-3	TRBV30	CAWSGDLAGSRDTQYF
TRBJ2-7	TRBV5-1	CASSRGQGVYEQYF
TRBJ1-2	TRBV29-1	CSVRGQPSKGYTF
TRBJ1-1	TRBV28	CASSPYRMNTEAFF
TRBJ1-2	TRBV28	CASSLGGSPINYGYTF
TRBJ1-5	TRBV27	CASSLSSGGSQPQHF
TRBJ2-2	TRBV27	CASSISGNGPGELFF